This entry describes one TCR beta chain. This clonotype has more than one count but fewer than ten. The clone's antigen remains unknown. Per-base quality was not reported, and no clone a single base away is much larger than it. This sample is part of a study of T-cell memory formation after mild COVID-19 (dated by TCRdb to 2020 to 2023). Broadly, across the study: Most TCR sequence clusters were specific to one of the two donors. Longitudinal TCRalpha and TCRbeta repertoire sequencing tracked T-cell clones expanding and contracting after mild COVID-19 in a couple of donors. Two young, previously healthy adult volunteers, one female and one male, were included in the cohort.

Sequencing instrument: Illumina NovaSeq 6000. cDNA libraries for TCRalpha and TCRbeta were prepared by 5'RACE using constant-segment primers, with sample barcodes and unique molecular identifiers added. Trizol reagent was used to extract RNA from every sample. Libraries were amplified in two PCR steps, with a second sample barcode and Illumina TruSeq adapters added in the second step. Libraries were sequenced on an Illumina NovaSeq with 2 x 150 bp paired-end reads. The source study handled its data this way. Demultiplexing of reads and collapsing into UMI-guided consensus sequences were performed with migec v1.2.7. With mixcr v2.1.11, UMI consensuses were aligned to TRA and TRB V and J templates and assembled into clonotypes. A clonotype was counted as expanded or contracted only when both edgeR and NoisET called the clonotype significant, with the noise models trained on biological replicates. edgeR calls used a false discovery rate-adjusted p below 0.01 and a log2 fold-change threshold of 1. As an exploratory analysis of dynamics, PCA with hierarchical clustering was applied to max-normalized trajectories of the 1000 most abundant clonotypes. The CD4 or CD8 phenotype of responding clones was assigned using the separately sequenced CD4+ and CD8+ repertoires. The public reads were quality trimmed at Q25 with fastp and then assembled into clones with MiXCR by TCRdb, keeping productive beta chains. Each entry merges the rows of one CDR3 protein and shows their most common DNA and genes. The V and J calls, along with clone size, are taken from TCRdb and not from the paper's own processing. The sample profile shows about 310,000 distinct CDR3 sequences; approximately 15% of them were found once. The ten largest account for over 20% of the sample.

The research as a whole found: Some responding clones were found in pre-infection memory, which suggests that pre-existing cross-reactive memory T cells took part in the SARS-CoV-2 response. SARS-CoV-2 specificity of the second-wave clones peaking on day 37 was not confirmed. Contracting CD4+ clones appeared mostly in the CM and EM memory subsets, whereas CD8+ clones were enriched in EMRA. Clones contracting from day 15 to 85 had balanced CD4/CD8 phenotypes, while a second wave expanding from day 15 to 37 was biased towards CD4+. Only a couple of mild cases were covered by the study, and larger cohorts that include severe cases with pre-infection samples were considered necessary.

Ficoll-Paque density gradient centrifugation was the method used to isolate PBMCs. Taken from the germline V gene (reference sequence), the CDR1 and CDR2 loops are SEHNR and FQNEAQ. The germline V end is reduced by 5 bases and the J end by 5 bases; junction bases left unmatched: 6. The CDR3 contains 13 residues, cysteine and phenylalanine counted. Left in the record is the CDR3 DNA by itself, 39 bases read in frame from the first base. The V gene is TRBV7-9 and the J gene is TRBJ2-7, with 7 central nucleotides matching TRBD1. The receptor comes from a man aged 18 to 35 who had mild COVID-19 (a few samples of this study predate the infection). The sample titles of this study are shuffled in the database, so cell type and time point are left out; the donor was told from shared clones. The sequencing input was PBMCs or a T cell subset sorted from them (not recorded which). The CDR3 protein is CASSRDRVHEQYF. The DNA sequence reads TGTGCCAGCAGCCGCGACAGGGTCCACGAGCAGTACTTC. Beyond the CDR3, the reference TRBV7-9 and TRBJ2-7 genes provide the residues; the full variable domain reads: DTGVSQNPRHKITKRGQNVTFRCDPISEHNRLYWYRQTLGQGPEFLTYFQNEAQLEKSRLLSDRFSAERPKGSFSTLEIQRTEQGDSAMYLCASSRDRVHEQYFGPGTRLTVT.